These 29 T cell receptor beta chains were sequenced from one sample in a study of T-cell reconstitution after alpha-beta-depleted transplantation in children. The authors prepared the TCRbeta library with unique molecular identifiers. TCRdb reprocessed the PCR reads with MiXCR, giving one entry per CDR3 protein. The table lists approximately 430,000 distinct CDR3 sequences, 15% to 20% of them singletons. The sequencing here drew on PBMCs, mostly from graft donor cells, taken 360 days after TCRalphabeta/CD19-depleted stem cell transplant. The receptors here all came from a boy under two years old who had a stem cell transplant for Wiskott-Aldrich syndrome, so the T cells may come from the graft donor.

The rearrangement joins TRBV7-9 to TRBJ2-1, with 12 positions matching TRBD2. Germline CDR1 is SEHNR and CDR2 is FQNEAQ (reference sequence). With 6 bases clipped from V and 0 bases from J, the junction kept 3 bases outside the gene matches. The CDR3 runs to 16 residues. The CDR3 spells CASRTTSGSSYNEQFF. As DNA, the CDR3 is TGTGCCAGCAGGACGACTAGCGGGAGCTCCTACAATGAGCAGTTCTTC.

This sequence joins TRBV24-1 and TRBJ2-1; D is undetermined. The V end was cut by 3 bases, the J end by 6 bases, with 14 bases between. The CDR3 contains 15 residues. The germline V gene encodes CDR1 KGHDR and CDR2 SFDVKD. In nucleotides, the CDR3 is TGTGCCACCAGTGATCCCACCGGTGAATCCAATGAGCAGTTCTTC. Encoded protein: CATSDPTGESNEQFF.

The chain has TRBV9 and TRBJ2-3; 8 nucleotides agree with TRBD2. Looked up from germline, CDR1 is SGDLS and CDR2 is YYNGEE. Trimming at V came to 6 bases and at J to 2 bases, leaving 8 bases not matched to a gene. The CDR3 spans 15 residues. The DNA of the CDR3 is TGTGCCAGCAACCCGGGTAGCGGGAACACAGATACGCAGTATTTT. This gives the protein CASNPGSGNTDTQYF. Supplemented by reference TRBV9 and TRBJ2-3, the full variable domain reads DSGVTQTPKHLITATGQRVTLRCSPRSGDLSVYWYQQSLDQGLQFLIQYYNGEERAKGNILERFSAQQFPDLHSELNLSSLELGDSALYFCASNPGSGNTDTQYFGPGTRLTVL.

In regard to this clonotype: The conserved final phenylalanine or tryptophan is absent from the CDR3, which likely points to a read error. The chain links TRBV6-1 to TRBJ2-5; the match to TRBD1 covers 9 bases. J lost 5 bases, V lost 6 bases, and 10 bases had no gene match. The CDR3 has 15 amino acids. Germline lookup yields CDR1 MNHNS and CDR2 SASEGT. This CDR3 reads CASRRQGGQRETQYL. The CDR3 DNA is TGTGCCAGCAGAAGACAGGGGGGTCAAAGGGAGACCCAGTACTTG.

This clonotype occurred a few times. This chain uses TRBV6-5 with TRBJ1-2; the D gene is possibly TRBD1 (5 bases). Germline CDR1 reads MNHEY; CDR2 reads SVGAGI. The germline V and J ends were trimmed by 2 bases and 2 bases, with 18 bases remaining between them. The CDR3 length is 17 residues. The CDR3 sequence is CASSYGGQGGGNYGYTF. The CDR3 nucleotides are TGTGCCAGCAGTTACGGCGGGCAGGGAGGAGGAAACTATGGCTACACCTTC.

This chain joins TRBV12-3 or TRBV12-4 and TRBJ1-1; D might be TRBD1 (5 bases). The CDR3 runs to 17 residues. The V and J ends lost 7 bases and 7 bases respectively, with 28 bases between them. The CDR3 DNA reads as TGTGCCAGCACCAAAATAGTACATACACGGGGAACAGGTGAAGCTTTCTTT. It translates to CASTKIVHTRGTGEAFF.

This clonotype occurred once. The CDR3 sequence: CASSLRTPDEQFF. As DNA, the CDR3 is TGTGCCAGCAGCTTAAGAACACCAGATGAGCAGTTCTTC. This chain uses TRBV11-2 with TRBJ2-1; D unclear. Trimming took 2 bases from V and 8 from J, leaving 10 bases between them. The CDR3 covers 13 residues. Germline V gene lookup returns CDR1 SGHAT and CDR2 FQNNGV.

This clonotype has a count of ten or more. The chain combines TRBV10-3 with TRBJ2-1; TRBD1 agrees at 11 bases. The V gene end was trimmed by 9 bases and the J gene end by 9 bases; junction bases not matched to a gene: 7. The CDR3 has 13 amino acids. Germline-derived CDR1 and CDR2 are ENHRY and SYGVKD. The CDR3 spells CAIGQGALGEQFF. The CDR3 DNA sequence: TGTGCCATAGGACAGGGGGCTTTGGGTGAGCAGTTCTTC.

This clonotype was seen a few times. The rearrangement joins TRBV5-4 to TRBJ1-1; D is perhaps TRBD1 (5 bases). The CDR3 is made up of 12 amino acids. In germline, CDR1 is SGHNT, CDR2 YYREEE (reference sequence). Trimming shortened V by 4 bases and J by 4 bases, and 8 bases separated the two germline ends. CDR3 DNA sequence: TGTGCCAGCAGCATTGGGGCCACTGAAGCTTTCTTT. This sequence encodes CASSIGATEAFF.

The V call is TRBV4-2, the J call TRBJ2-3; 14 positions agree with TRBD2. The CDR3 runs 20 residues. Per the germline V gene, CDR1 is LGHNA and CDR2 is YNFKEQ. Trimming took 3 bases from V and 2 from J; bases not matched to a gene: 13. CDR3 nucleotide sequence: TGTGCCAGCAGCCAGACCGGGACTAGCGGGGGAGTTAGGGTCACAGATACGCAGTATTTT. Amino acid sequence: CASSQTGTSGGVRVTDTQYF.

This chain connects TRBV24-1 to TRBJ2-3, with 10 bases fitting TRBD2. The ends lost 3 bases at V and 5 bases at J; junction bases unmatched: 10. Looked up from germline, CDR1 is KGHDR and CDR2 is SFDVKD. The CDR3 is 17 amino acids. The CDR3 DNA sequence: TGTGCCACCAGTGATCTCCGGGTAGCGGGAGGTGAAGATACGCAGTATTTT. This encodes CATSDLRVAGGEDTQYF.

The gene calls are TRBV6-5 and TRBJ2-2, with unresolved D. Germline loops: CDR1 MNHEY, CDR2 SVGAGI. This CDR3 spans 14 amino acids. Trimming took 2 bases from V and 4 from J, leaving 8 bases between them. CDR3 region: CASSYKAFTGELFF. CDR3 DNA sequence: TGTGCCAGCAGTTACAAAGCGTTCACCGGGGAGCTGTTTTTT.

The chain combines TRBV5-1 with TRBJ2-1; D is uncertain. Per the germline V gene, CDR1 is SGHRS and CDR2 is YFSETQ. The CDR3 extends over 16 amino acids. Trimming pared 0 bases from V and 6 bases from J, leaving 16 bases between. DNA for the CDR3: TGCGCCAGCAGCTTGGCCAAGTGGTCTACGGCCAATGAGCAGTTCTTC. It specifies CASSLAKWSTANEQFF.

V is TRBV20-1 and J is TRBJ2-3; D is unresolved. V gave up 6 bases and J gave up 3 bases, with 13 bases separating them. CDR3 length: 13 amino acids. CDR1 DFQATT and CDR2 SNEGSKA come from the germline V gene (reference sequence). The CDR3 nucleotides are TGCAGTGCCCGTCTAGTGTCGACAGATACGCAGTATTTT. It translates to CSARLVSTDTQYF.

This clonotype occurred a few times. This rearrangement joins TRBV12-3 or TRBV12-4 to TRBJ2-1; weak D call: TRBD1 (6 bases). CDR3 length: 15 residues. The ends were cut back, 3 bases at V and 2 bases at J, with 11 bases in the middle. The chain's CDR3 is CASSFLGGTYNEQFF. Written as DNA, the CDR3 is TGTGCCAGCAGTTTCTTAGGGGGAACCTACAATGAGCAGTTCTTC.

This clonotype was detected ten times or more. The chain recombines TRBV29-1 with TRBJ2-1; 7 bases align to TRBD2. Germline lookup yields CDR1 SQVTM and CDR2 ANQGSEA. J gave up 0 bases and V 1 base, and 9 bases lay outside the gene matches. The CDR3 length is 17 residues. CDR3 DNA: TGCAGCGTTGAAGTTTGGGAGCGGGGCAGCTCCTACAATGAGCAGTTCTTC. Translating it yields CSVEVWERGSSYNEQFF.

This clonotype was seen only a few times. The gene calls are TRBV24-1 and TRBJ2-5; D gene ambiguous. Germline CDR1 KGHDR, CDR2 SFDVKD. Trimming took 4 bases from V and 5 from J, leaving 16 bases between them. The CDR3 runs to 15 residues. The CDR3 DNA reads TGTGCCACCAGTGAAAAAGACCTGGTTAGGGAGACCCAGTACTTC. Residues: CATSEKDLVRETQYF.

Remarks on this clonotype: Because the CDR3 is missing its conserved closing phenylalanine or tryptophan, this is likely a read error. The CDR3 sequence: CASSSREGISPLHL. As DNA, the CDR3 is TGTGCCAGCAGTTCCAGGGAAGGGATTTCACCCCTCCACTTA. The chain uses TRBV6-5 and TRBJ1-6, with D tentatively TRBD1 (5 bases). Germline V gene lookup returns CDR1 MNHEY and CDR2 SVGAGI. The CDR3 covers 14 residues. The V end was cut by 4 bases, the J end by 9 bases, with 13 bases between.

This clonotype was seen a few times. The chain combines TRBV20-1 with TRBJ2-1, with a weak D call TRBD1 (6 bases). V was pared by 7 bases and J by 2 bases, with 12 bases between. Germline-derived CDR1 and CDR2 are DFQATT and SNEGSKA (reference sequence). This CDR3 spans 13 amino acids. The CDR3: CSGTGSTYNEQFF. The CDR3, as DNA: TGCAGTGGAACAGGGTCCACCTACAATGAGCAGTTCTTC.

This clonotype came up a few times. The rearrangement joins TRBV7-2 to TRBJ2-2; a weak D match, TRBD1 (6 bases). The V end was cut by 5 bases, the J end by 5 bases, with 15 bases between. Germline V gives CDR1 SGHTA, CDR2 FQGNSA. The CDR3 runs 15 residues. CDR3 bases: TGTGCCAGCAGCCTAATCAAGCAGGGGACCGGGGAGCTGTTTTTT. Translation: CASSLIKQGTGELFF.

This clonotype was seen a handful of times. V is TRBV20-1 and J is TRBJ2-1; the D is unclear. The CDR3 has 13 amino acids. Germline assignment: CDR1 DFQATT and CDR2 SNEGSKA (reference sequence). Trimming took off 2 bases at V and 0 bases at J, with 5 bases between the two ends. CDR3 in amino acids: CSARTGSYNEQFF. The CDR3 bases are TGCAGTGCTAGAACTGGCTCCTACAATGAGCAGTTCTTC.

This sequence joins TRBV20-1 and TRBJ2-4, with a weak D call TRBD2 (6 bases). This CDR3 region has 14 residues. The V gene's germline CDR1 is DFQATT and CDR2 SNEGSKA (reference sequence). The V end was cut by 3 bases, the J end by 4 bases, with 13 bases between. The CDR3 reads CSARYGGPKNIQYF. The CDR3 nucleotides are TGCAGTGCTAGGTATGGAGGGCCAAAAAACATTCAGTACTTC.

This clonotype was observed a handful of times. The chain recombines TRBV7-2 with TRBJ2-5; D perhaps matches TRBD2 (6 bases). The CDR3 contains 16 residues. Per the germline V gene, CDR1 is SGHTA and CDR2 is FQGNSA. Trimming removed 5 bases at V and 5 bases at J, with 21 bases between. The CDR3, as DNA: TGTGCCAGCAGCATGGGTAGCGGACCGGGCTTGGAGACCCAGTACTTC. Translation: CASSMGSGPGLETQYF. The full variable domain, with the rest looked up from reference TRBV7-2 and TRBJ2-5, is GAGVSQSPSNKVTEKGKDVELRCDPISGHTALYWYRQSLGQGLEFLIYFQGNSAPDKSGLPSDRFSAERTGGSVSTLTIQRTQQEDSAVYLCASSMGSGPGLETQYFGPGTRLLVL.

This clonotype has only a few counts. The genes are TRBV7-2 and TRBJ2-1, with 10 bases matching TRBD2. The CDR3 has 16 residues. The V segment lost 4 bases and the J segment 5 bases; nucleotides outside the gene matches: 8. Germline lookup yields CDR1 SGHTA and CDR2 FQGNSA. The CDR3 nucleotides read TGTGCCAGCAGCTCCCAGGGACTAGCGATACACAATGAGCAGTTCTTC. Translation: CASSSQGLAIHNEQFF.

The chain couples TRBV12-3 or TRBV12-4 to TRBJ2-1; D is undetermined. Between the trimmed V and J ends, which lost 5 bases and 5 bases, there was a span of 7 bases. The CDR3 spans 12 residues. CDR3 bases: TGTGCCAGCAGTGTGTACCACAATGAGCAGTTCTTC. Its translation is CASSVYHNEQFF.

In its sample, this clonotype was seen a few times. The junction departs from germline at one end; a sequencing error may be responsible. The V gene is TRBV4-1, the J gene TRBJ1-2; TRBD1 might be the D (5 bases). The V gene's germline CDR1 is MGHRA and CDR2 YSYEKL. This CDR3 is built from 16 residues. The CDR3 protein is CASSHEGLALRRGYNF. In DNA form, the CDR3 reads TGCGCCAGCAGCCACGAAGGGTTGGCCTTGAGACGGGGCTACAACTTC.

The J gene is TRBJ1-4, the V gene TRBV7-9; TRBD1 agrees at 8 bases. The CDR3 runs 14 residues. V was pared by 5 bases and J by 5 bases, with 4 bases of the junction left unmatched. Germline CDR1 SEHNR, CDR2 FQNEAQ (reference sequence). CDR3 in DNA: TGTGCCAGCAGCCCTCAGGGGGCCAATGAAAAACTGTTTTTT. This translates into CASSPQGANEKLFF.

The V call is TRBV15, the J call TRBJ2-5; D is perhaps TRBD2 (5 bases). This CDR3 contains 17 residues. The germline gives CDR1 LNHNV, CDR2 YYDKDF (reference sequence). V lost 0 bases to trimming and J lost 0 bases, with 14 bases between them. Here the CDR3 DNA reads TGTGCCACCAGCAGAGATCGGGATAGCAGGTACCAAGAGACCCAGTACTTC. Amino acid sequence: CATSRDRDSRYQETQYF.

This clonotype has more than one count but fewer than ten. The chain uses TRBV19 and TRBJ2-7, with D tentatively TRBD1 or TRBD2 (6 bases each). Trimming removed 7 bases from V and 3 bases from J, with 16 bases in between. This CDR3 has 14 residues. Looked up from germline, CDR1 is LNHDA and CDR2 is SQIVND (reference sequence). CDR3 nucleotides: TGTGCCAGTAAAGAGGGGGGCGGCTTCTACGAGCAGTACTTC. Translation gives CASKEGGGFYEQYF. Filled out from reference TRBV19 and TRBJ2-7, the complete variable domain reads DGGITQSPKYLFRKEGQNVTLSCEQNLNHDAMYWYRQDPGQGLRLIYYSQIVNDFQKGDIAEGYSVSREKKESFPLTVTSAQKNPTAFYLCASKEGGGFYEQYFGPGTRLTVT.